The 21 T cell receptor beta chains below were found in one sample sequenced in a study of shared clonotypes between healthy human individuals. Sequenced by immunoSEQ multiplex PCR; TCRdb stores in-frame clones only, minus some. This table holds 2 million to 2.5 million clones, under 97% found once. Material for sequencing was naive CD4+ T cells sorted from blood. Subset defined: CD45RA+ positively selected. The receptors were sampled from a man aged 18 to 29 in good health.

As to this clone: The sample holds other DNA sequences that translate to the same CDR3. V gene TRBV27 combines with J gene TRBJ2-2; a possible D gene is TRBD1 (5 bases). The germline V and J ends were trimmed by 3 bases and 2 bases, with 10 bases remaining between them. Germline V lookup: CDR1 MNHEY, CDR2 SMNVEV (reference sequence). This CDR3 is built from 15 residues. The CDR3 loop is CASSLGQLNTGELFF. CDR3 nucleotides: TGTGCCAGCAGTTTGGGGCAGTTAAACACCGGGGAGCTGTTTTTT.

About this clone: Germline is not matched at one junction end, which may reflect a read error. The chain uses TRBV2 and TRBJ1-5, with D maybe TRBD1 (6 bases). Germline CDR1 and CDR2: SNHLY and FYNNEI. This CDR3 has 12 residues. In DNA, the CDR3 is TGTGCCAGCAGTGATCGGCAGGGGACGCCAAATTTT. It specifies CASSDRQGTPNF.

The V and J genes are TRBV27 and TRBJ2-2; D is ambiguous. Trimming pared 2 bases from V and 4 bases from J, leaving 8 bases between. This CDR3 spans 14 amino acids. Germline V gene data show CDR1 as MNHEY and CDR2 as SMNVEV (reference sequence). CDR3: CASSLSFVTGELFF. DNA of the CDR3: TGTGCCAGCAGTTTAAGTTTCGTCACCGGGGAGCTGTTTTTT.

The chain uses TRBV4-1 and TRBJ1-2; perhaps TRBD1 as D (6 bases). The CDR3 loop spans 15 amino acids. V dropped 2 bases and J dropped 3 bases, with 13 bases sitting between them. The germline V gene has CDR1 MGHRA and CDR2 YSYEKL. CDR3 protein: CASSQSSAGDYGYTF. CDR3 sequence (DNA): TGCGCCAGCAGCCAAAGTTCGGCAGGGGACTATGGCTACACCTTC.

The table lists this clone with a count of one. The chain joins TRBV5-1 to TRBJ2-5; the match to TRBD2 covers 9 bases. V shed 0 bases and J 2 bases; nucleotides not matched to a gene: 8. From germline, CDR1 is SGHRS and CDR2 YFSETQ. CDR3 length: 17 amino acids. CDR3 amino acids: CASSLGSKTSGQETQYF. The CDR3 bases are TGCGCCAGCAGCTTGGGGTCTAAGACTAGCGGACAAGAGACCCAGTACTTC.

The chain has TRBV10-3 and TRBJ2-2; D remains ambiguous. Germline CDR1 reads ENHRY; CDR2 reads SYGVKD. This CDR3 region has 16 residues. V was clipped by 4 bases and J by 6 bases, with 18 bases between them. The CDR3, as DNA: TGTGCCATCAGTGTAGATAAGGGCTTCGTCGCCGGGGAGCTGTTTTTT. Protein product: CAISVDKGFVAGELFF.

This CDR3 is CASSLSVGRTSGGNTGELFF. DNA of the CDR3: TGTGCCAGCAGTTTATCCGTGGGGAGGACTAGCGGGGGGAACACCGGGGAGCTGTTTTTT. This sequence joins TRBV27 and TRBJ2-2; 13 positions match TRBD2. Germline CDR1 MNHEY, CDR2 SMNVEV (reference sequence). V shed 0 bases and J 1 base; nucleotides not matched to a gene: 8. This CDR3 has 20 residues.

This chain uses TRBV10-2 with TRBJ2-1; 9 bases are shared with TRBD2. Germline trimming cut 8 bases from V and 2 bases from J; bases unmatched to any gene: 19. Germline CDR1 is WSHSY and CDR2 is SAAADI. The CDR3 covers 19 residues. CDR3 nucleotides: TGCGCCAGCCCCCCTGCGGGGCTAGCGGGGACCCTCACCTACAATGAGCAGTTCTTC. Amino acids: CASPPAGLAGTLTYNEQFF.

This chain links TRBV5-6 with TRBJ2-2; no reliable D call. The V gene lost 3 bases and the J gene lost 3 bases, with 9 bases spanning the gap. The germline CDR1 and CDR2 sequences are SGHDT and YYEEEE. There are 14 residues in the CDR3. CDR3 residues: CASSYSLYTGELFF. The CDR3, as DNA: TGTGCCAGCAGCTATTCCCTCTACACCGGGGAGCTGTTTTTT.

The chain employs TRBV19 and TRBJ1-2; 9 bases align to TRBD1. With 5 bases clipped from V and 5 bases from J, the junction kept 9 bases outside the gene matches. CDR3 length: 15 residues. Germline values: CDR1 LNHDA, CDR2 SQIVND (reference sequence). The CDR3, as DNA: TGTGCCAGTAGTTTCCGGGACAGGGATTTTTATGGCTACACCTTC. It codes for CASSFRDRDFYGYTF. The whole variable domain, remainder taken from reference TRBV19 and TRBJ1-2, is DGGITQSPKYLFRKEGQNVTLSCEQNLNHDAMYWYRQDPGQGLRLIYYSQIVNDFQKGDIAEGYSVSREKKESFPLTVTSAQKNPTAFYLCASSFRDRDFYGYTFGSGTRLTVV.

CDR3 nucleotide sequence: TGCGCCAGCAGGGGTAGCGGGGGGTCGAACACCGGGGAGCTGTTTTTT. Its translation is CASRGSGGSNTGELFF. V usage is TRBV4-1 and J usage is TRBJ2-2; 10 bases match TRBD2. CDR1 is MGHRA and CDR2 is YSYEKL in the germline V gene. CDR3 length: 16 residues. J was trimmed by 0 bases and V by 6 bases; bases with no gene match: 4.

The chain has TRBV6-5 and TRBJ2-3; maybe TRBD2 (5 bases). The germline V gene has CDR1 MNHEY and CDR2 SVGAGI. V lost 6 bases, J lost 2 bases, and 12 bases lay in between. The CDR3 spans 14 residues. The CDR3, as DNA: TGTGCCAGCAGCCGGGGTCCACACACAGATACGCAGTATTTT. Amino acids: CASSRGPHTDTQYF.

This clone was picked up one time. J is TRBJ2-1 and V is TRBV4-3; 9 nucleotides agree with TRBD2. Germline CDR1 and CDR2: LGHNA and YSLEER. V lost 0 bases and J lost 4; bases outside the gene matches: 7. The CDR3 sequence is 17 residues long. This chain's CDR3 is CASSQELAGGFYNEQFF. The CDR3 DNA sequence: TGCGCCAGCAGCCAAGAGCTGGCGGGAGGGTTTTACAATGAGCAGTTCTTC.

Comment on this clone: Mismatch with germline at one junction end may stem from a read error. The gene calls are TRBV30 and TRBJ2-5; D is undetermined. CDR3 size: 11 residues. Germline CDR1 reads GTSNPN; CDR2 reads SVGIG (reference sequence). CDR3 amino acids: CAWSDTEAQYF. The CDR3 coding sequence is TGTGCCTGGAGTGACACAGAGGCCCAGTACTTC.

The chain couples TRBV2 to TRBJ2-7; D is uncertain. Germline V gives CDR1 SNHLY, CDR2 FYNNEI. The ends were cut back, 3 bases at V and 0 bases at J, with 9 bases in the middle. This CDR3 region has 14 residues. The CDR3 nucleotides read TGTGCCAGCAGTGATACCCGTATCTCCTACGAGCAGTACTTC. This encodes CASSDTRISYEQYF. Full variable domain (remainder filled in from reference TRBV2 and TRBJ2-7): EPEVTQTPSHQVTQMGQEVILRCVPISNHLYFYWYRQILGQKVEFLVSFYNNEISEKSEIFDDQFSVERPDGSNFTLKIRSTKLEDSAMYFCASSDTRISYEQYFGPGTRLTVT.

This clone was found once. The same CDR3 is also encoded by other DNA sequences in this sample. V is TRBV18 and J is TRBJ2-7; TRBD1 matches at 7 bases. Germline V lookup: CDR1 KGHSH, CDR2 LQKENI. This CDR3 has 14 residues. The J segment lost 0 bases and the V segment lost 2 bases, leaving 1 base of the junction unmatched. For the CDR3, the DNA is TGTGCCAGCTCACCAGGGACAGTCTCCTACGAGCAGTACTTC. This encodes CASSPGTVSYEQYF.

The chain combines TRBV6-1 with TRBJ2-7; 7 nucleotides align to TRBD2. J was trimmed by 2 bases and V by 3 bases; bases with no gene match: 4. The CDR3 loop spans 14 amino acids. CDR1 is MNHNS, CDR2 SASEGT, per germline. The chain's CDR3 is CASSDTGGPYEQYF. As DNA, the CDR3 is TGTGCCAGCAGTGACACGGGAGGCCCCTACGAGCAGTACTTC.

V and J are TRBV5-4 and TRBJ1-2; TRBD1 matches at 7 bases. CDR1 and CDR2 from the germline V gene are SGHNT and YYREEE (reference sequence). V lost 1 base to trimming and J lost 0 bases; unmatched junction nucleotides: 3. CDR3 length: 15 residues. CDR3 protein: CASSLTGASNYGYTF. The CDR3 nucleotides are TGTGCCAGCAGCTTGACAGGGGCCTCTAACTATGGCTACACCTTC.

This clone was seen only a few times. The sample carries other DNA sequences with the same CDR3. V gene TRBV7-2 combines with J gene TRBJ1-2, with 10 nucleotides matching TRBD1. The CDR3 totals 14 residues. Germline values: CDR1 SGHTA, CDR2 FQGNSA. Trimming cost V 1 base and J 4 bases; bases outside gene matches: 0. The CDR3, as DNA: TGTGCCAGCAGCTTAGGACAGGGGGCCTATGGCTACACCTTC. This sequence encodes CASSLGQGAYGYTF.

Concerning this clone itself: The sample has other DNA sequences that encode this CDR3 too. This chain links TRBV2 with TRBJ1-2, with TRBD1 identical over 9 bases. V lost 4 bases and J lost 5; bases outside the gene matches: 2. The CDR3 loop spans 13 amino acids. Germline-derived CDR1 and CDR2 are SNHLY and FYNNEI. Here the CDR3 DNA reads TGTGCCAGCAGTGGGGGGACAGGGTATGGCTACACCTTC. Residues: CASSGGTGYGYTF.

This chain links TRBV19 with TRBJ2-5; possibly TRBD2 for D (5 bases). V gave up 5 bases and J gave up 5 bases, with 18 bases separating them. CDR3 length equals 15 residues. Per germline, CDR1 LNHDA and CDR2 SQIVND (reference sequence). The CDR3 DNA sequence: TGTGCCAGTAGTCCCCCAAGAGGCACGGGGGAGACCCAGTACTTC. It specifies CASSPPRGTGETQYF.